The TCR beta chain described here comes from a study of T cell changes during pregnancy in multiple sclerosis. Here immunoSEQ multiplex PCR was the method, and the copy in TCRdb shows in-frame clones only, minus some. The data contain tens of thousands of clones, 86% of them singletons. The specimen was CD8+ T cells from peripheral blood mononuclear cells, collected in the first trimester of pregnancy. The source is a female donor in good health, enrolled as a control in a pregnancy study.

Here the CDR3 reads CASSLAGQGSYGYTF. CDR3 in DNA: TGTGCCAGCAGTTTAGCGGGACAGGGATCCTATGGCTACACCTTC. The chain carries TRBV5-6 and TRBJ1-2, with TRBD1 matching over 9 bases. Germline V gene lookup returns CDR1 SGHDT and CDR2 YYEEEE. Trimming took 5 bases from V and 4 from J; bases not matched to a gene: 9. This CDR3 contains 15 residues.